These T cell receptor beta chains were read from a single sample in a study of CD4 and CD8 cells across lung adenocarcinoma regions. TCRdb redid the calling of the PCR reads with MiXCR, one entry per CDR3 protein. The sample has 18,000 or so distinct CDR3 sequences; about half are singletons. Sequencing input: CD8+ T cells from the center of a lung tumor. All receptors derive from a female donor with lung adenocarcinoma. The CD4 and CD8 labels of this study may be unreliable. Each CDR3 is given with its conserved first and last residue. The D gene is left open where the match is weak. Expanded clones are given a class, and other clones once, few, many or no size at all.

TRBV10-3	-	-	TRBJ1-5	TGTGCCTCCTTACCAGGGAATAATCAGCCCCAGCATTTT	CASLPGNNQPQHF
TRBV6-1	-	TRBD1	TRBJ1-6	TGTGCCAGCACGCACCTGGGACAGTATAATTCACCCCTCCACTTT	CASTHLGQYNSPLHF
TRBV6-1	-	TRBD2	TRBJ2-4	TGTGCCAGCACGGGGAGGGGTGCCAAAAACACTCAGTACTTC	CASTGRGAKNTQYF
TRBV18	-	-	TRBJ2-3	TGTGCCAGCTCACCACCGGGCGGGCGAGATACGCAGTATTTT	CASSPPGGRDTQYF
TRBV6-1	-	-	TRBJ2-2	TGTGCCAGCAGTGAGGGAACCCCGAACACCGGGGAGCTGTTTTTT	CASSEGTPNTGELFF
TRBV27	-	-	TRBJ2-7	TGTGCCAGCAGTCCCCGGCGGACAACAAGCGAGCAGTACTTC	CASSPRRTTSEQYF
TRBV6-5	many	-	TRBJ2-5	TGTGCCAGCAGTTCCTCGTTGGAAACCCAGTACTTC	CASSSSLETQYF
TRBV6-1	-	TRBD2	TRBJ2-3	TGTGCCAGCAGGGGCCGGGGGGGAACTAGCACAGATACGCAGTATTTT	CASRGRGGTSTDTQYF
TRBV20-1	-	TRBD1	TRBJ2-5	TGCAGTGCTAGCCGACTCAGGGGGCAAGAGACCCAGTACTTC	CSASRLRGQETQYF
TRBV6-1	medium-sized	TRBD2	TRBJ2-5	TGTGCCAGCAGCGGGGGGGGGGAGACCCAGTACTTC	CASSGGGETQYF
TRBV6-5	-	-	TRBJ1-6	TGTGCCAGCAGTTACCGGGAGGCGGATTCACCCCTCCACTTT	CASSYREADSPLHF
TRBV6-1	-	-	TRBJ2-4	TGTGCCAGCAGTGGTAGTAGCGGAACCAAAAACATTCAGTACTTC	CASSGSSGTKNIQYF
TRBV6-5	medium-sized	-	TRBJ2-3	TGTGCCAGCAGTTACTCCGAGGGAACAGATACGCAGTATTTT	CASSYSEGTDTQYF
TRBV9	-	-	TRBJ2-1	TGTGCCAGCAGCTTCGGGGTAGAATACAATGAGCAGTTCTTC	CASSFGVEYNEQFF
TRBV6-1	-	-	TRBJ2-5	TGTGCCGGCGCGCCTACGTTTCAAGAGACGCAGTACTTC	CAGAPTFQETQYF
TRBV27	once	-	TRBJ2-1	TGTGCCAGCAGTTTAGCTAGGACCCCCCACAATGAGCAGTTCTTC	CASSLARTPHNEQFF
TRBV7-9	-	-	TRBJ2-7	TGTGCCAGCAGCTTAGTAACCAGTGGGGAGCAGTACTTC	CASSLVTSGEQYF
TRBV6-1	medium-sized	TRBD2	TRBJ2-3	TGTGCCAGCAGATGGACTAGCGGCACAGATACGCAGTATTTT	CASRWTSGTDTQYF
TRBV27	-	-	TRBJ1-2	TGTGCCAGCAGTTCCCAAGACAGGAAGGGCTACACCTTC	CASSSQDRKGYTF
TRBV10-1	-	TRBD1	TRBJ2-1	TGCGCCAGCAGCTCGGACAGGGGTAAAGATGAGCAGTTCTTC	CASSSDRGKDEQFF
TRBV20-1	-	-	TRBJ2-1	TGCAGTGCTAGAGATCTTAAGGGTGGGCCCTACAATGAGCAGTTCTTC	CSARDLKGGPYNEQFF
TRBV6-1	many	-	TRBJ2-7	TGTGCCAGCAGTGAAGCGCGCAGGGTGACCCACGAGCAGTACTTC	CASSEARRVTHEQYF
TRBV4-1	few	-	TRBJ2-1	TGCGCCAGCGCCCACGGGATCTACAATGAGCAGTTCTTC	CASAHGIYNEQFF
TRBV10-1	-	-	TRBJ2-3	TGCGCCAGCAGTGGGGGTCGAGCGGGAGATACGCAGTATTTT	CASSGGRAGDTQYF
TRBV6-5	-	TRBD2	TRBJ2-7	TGTGCCAGCAGTTTACGGACTAGCGGGATCTACGAGCAGTACTTC	CASSLRTSGIYEQYF
TRBV6-1	-	TRBD1	TRBJ1-1	TGTGCCAGCAGCAAGACAGGGAAAGTGGTTGAAGCTTTCTTT	CASSKTGKVVEAFF
TRBV6-1	once	-	TRBJ2-2	TGTGCCAGCAGAGTGGGGGGTCTGAGCGCAGGGACGCTGTTTTTT	CASRVGGLSAGTLFF
TRBV6-1	many	-	TRBJ2-3	TGTGCCAGCAGTGTGGGGGGCGGGACAGATACGCAGTATTTT	CASSVGGGTDTQYF
TRBV27	-	-	TRBJ2-3	TGTGCCAGGGGTTTGGGGGGACCTGGCAAAGATACGCAGTACTTT	CARGLGGPGKDTQYF
TRBV27	-	TRBD1	TRBJ2-5	TGTGGCAGGGGGCAAGGGGGCTGTGGCACAGAGACGCAGTACTTC	CGRGQGGCGTETQYF
TRBV12-3/TRBV12-4	medium-sized	TRBD1	TRBJ2-3	TGTGCCAGCAGTCTTTGGACAGGGACAGATACGCAGTATTTT	CASSLWTGTDTQYF
TRBV4-2	-	TRBD2	TRBJ2-3	TGTGCCAGCAGCCAGGGGGTAGCGGGGGGTGGAGATACGCAGTATTTT	CASSQGVAGGGDTQYF
TRBV6-1	-	-	TRBJ2-3	TGTGCCAGCAGTGAAGCCGGGGGAGGCCCGTACCAAGATACGCAGTATTTT	CASSEAGGGPYQDTQYF
TRBV6-1	medium-sized	TRBD2	TRBJ2-1	TGTGCCAGCAGTCCCGGACTAGCGGGAAATACTGAGCAGTTCTTC	CASSPGLAGNTEQFF
TRBV12-3/TRBV12-4	many	-	TRBJ1-1	TGTGCCAGCAGTTTAACGGAGAACACTGAAGCTTTCTTT	CASSLTENTEAFF
TRBV7-2	once	-	TRBJ1-1	TGTGCCAGCAGCTTCCACGGACGGGCAGACACTGAAGCTTTCTTT	CASSFHGRADTEAFF
TRBV6-1	-	-	TRBJ2-2	TGTGCCAGGCGCTACCGCGCGGCGAACACCGGTACGCAGTTTTTT	CARRYRAANTGTQFF
TRBV6-1	many	TRBD1	TRBJ1-2	TGTGCCAGCAGGGGGGACAGGGGCCTCTATGGCTACACCTTC	CASRGDRGLYGYTF
TRBV5-1	-	-	TRBJ2-2	TGCGCCAGCAGCTTGGACAGGGTGTCCGGGGAGCTGTTTTTT	CASSLDRVSGELFF
TRBV20-1	-	-	TRBJ2-1	TGCAGTGCTACTTTTAACAATGAGCAGTTCTTC	CSATFNNEQFF
TRBV6-1	many	-	TRBJ2-1	TGTGCCAGCAGGCCTTTCGAAGGCATTCAGTTCTTC	CASRPFEGIQFF
TRBV7-9	-	-	TRBJ2-1	TGTGCCAGCAGCAGGCAGGGCAAAAACAATGAGCAGTTCTTC	CASSRQGKNNEQFF
TRBV6-5	-	TRBD1	TRBJ1-1	TGTGCCAGCAGTTTGGCGACAGGGGGATATACTGAAGCTTTCTTT	CASSLATGGYTEAFF
TRBV7-2	-	-	TRBJ1-2	TGTGCCAGCAGCACCGGGGGGGTTTGGGGTGGCTTCTATGGCTACACCTTC	CASSTGGVWGGFYGYTF
TRBV27	-	TRBD1	TRBJ2-7	TGTGCCAGCAGTTTTTACCCAGGGGGCCCCGAGTCCGAGCAGTACTTC	CASSFYPGGPESEQYF
TRBV7-2	many	-	TRBJ2-7	TGTGCCAGCAGCTTCGCCGACTACGAGCAGTACTTC	CASSFADYEQYF
TRBV6-1	-	TRBD2	TRBJ2-7	TGTGCCAGCAAGACAGGACTAGCGGCAACCCTTTACGAGCAGTACTTC	CASKTGLAATLYEQYF
TRBV6-1	-	-	TRBJ1-5	TGTGCCAGCATGGGGGGGATACGCAATCAGCCCCAGCATTTT	CASMGGIRNQPQHF
TRBV6-1	-	-	TRBJ2-4	TGTGCCAGGGGCGGGTCCGGCGGCAGTTGGGACACCCAGTACTTC	CARGGSGGSWDTQYF
TRBV27	many	-	TRBJ2-1	TGTGCCAGCATCTCCCCGGGTGCGTACTTC	CASISPGAYF
TRBV4-1	-	TRBD1	TRBJ1-4	TGCGCCAGCAGCCCCCAAGGGACAGGGTATGAAAAACTGTTTTTT	CASSPQGTGYEKLFF
TRBV6-5	once	-	TRBJ2-5	TGTGCCAGCAGTTCCGAGATCCAAGAGACCCAGTACTTC	CASSSEIQETQYF
TRBV10-2	once	-	TRBJ2-5	TGCGCCAGCAGCGCAGGGGAACAGAGAGAGACCCAGTACTTC	CASSAGEQRETQYF
TRBV5-1	once	-	TRBJ2-7	TGCGCCAGCAGCGCGTTTGGGTCCTACGAGCAGTACTTC	CASSAFGSYEQYF